This T cell receptor beta chain originates from a study of blood T cells in healthy people across ages. Overall study context: Per every two T cells, about one barcoded beta molecule was captured by template switching.

Around 9.5 milliliters of peripheral blood were drawn from each donor. The germline CDR1 and CDR2 sequences are DFQATT and SNEGSKA (reference sequence). This CDR3 contains 16 residues. J lost 1 base, V lost 5 bases, and 13 bases had no gene match. A second roughly 6 to 11 cycle PCR used barcoded and J-beta primers. All cDNA molecules were each tagged by a template-switch adaptor with 12 random nucleotides. Using its own MiXCR run on the 5' RACE reads, TCRdb lists one record per CDR3 protein. This table holds roughly 1.6 million distinct CDR3 sequences, 30% to 40% found once. This chain links TRBV20-1 with TRBJ2-5, with 7 bases matching TRBD2. The specimen was blood. This TCR derives from a woman in her twenties or thirties in good health. CDR3 residues: CSAGGDWHSLQETQYF. The CDR3 DNA reads as TGCAGTGCTGGGGGGGACTGGCACTCCCTCCAAGAGACCCAGTACTTC.